The 22 T cell receptor beta chains below come from one sample, sequenced in a study of shared clonotypes between healthy human individuals. This table comes from immunoSEQ multiplex PCR, and its TCRdb copy is limited to in-frame clones, with some not included. The data show a few million clones, just over 90% seen once. Specimen: naive CD4+ T cells sorted from blood. Sample subset: CD45RA+ positively selected. The origin of the receptors is a man in his late teens or twenties in good health.

The chain has TRBV7-2 and TRBJ1-1; tentative D call: TRBD1 (6 bases). Per the germline V gene, CDR1 is SGHTA and CDR2 is FQGNSA. This CDR3 spans 16 amino acids. Trimming removed 1 base from V and 9 bases from J, with 21 bases in between. The DNA for the CDR3 is TGTGCCAGCAGCTTAGTGGATTGGGACACCCGACCCCAAGCTTTCTTT. It yields the protein CASSLVDWDTRPQAFF.

This rearrangement joins TRBV5-6 to TRBJ2-7; perhaps TRBD1 as D (6 bases). CDR3 length: 17 amino acids. Trimming took off 4 bases at V and 5 bases at J, with 25 bases between the two ends. CDR1 and CDR2 (germline): SGHDT, YYEEEE. The CDR3 DNA sequence: TGTGCCAGCAGCCTGCACCCAGGGGTTAGGGCCCCTGACGAGCAGTACTTC. Encoded protein: CASSLHPGVRAPDEQYF.

The sample holds one count of this clone. The CDR3 protein is CASSQVGQENEKLFF. The DNA for the CDR3 is TGTGCCAGCAGCCAAGTTGGGCAGGAGAATGAAAAACTGTTTTTT. The gene calls are TRBV4-2 and TRBJ1-4; D ambiguous. V was cut by 1 base and J by 5 bases, with 11 bases left in between. The CDR3 sequence is 15 residues long. Germline values: CDR1 LGHNA, CDR2 YNFKEQ.

V gene TRBV7-8 combines with J gene TRBJ2-3; 12 nucleotides align to TRBD2. The ends lost 5 bases at V and 6 bases at J; junction bases unmatched: 12. CDR3 length: 17 residues. Germline lookup yields CDR1 SGHVS and CDR2 FQNEAQ. CDR3 nucleotides: TGTGCCAGCAGCCCCCATGCCACCGGGACTAGCGGGGATACGCAGTATTTT. Encoded protein: CASSPHATGTSGDTQYF.

The chain combines TRBV6-1 with TRBJ1-5; no definite D call. In germline, CDR1 is MNHNS, CDR2 SASEGT. CDR3 size: 12 residues. Trimming pared 9 bases from V and 4 bases from J, leaving 10 bases between. The CDR3 DNA reads TGTGCCAGTACTGAAATGAATCAGCCCCAGCATTTT. Amino acid sequence: CASTEMNQPQHF.

In this sample, this clone turned up once. The chain combines TRBV5-3 with TRBJ2-5, with D possibly TRBD1 on 5 matching bases. TRBV5-3 is designated an ORF whose function remains uncertain. The V and J ends lost 8 bases and 5 bases respectively, with 19 bases between them. The CDR3 length is 14 residues. Written as DNA, the CDR3 is TGTGCCAGCAGCCAAGATAGACAGTCGGAGACCCAGTACTTC. Protein sequence: CASSQDRQSETQYF.

This chain links TRBV6-5 with TRBJ2-6, with D unresolved. Trimming left V 7 bases short and J 0 bases short, with 7 bases between. This CDR3 contains 14 residues. CDR1 is MNHEY and CDR2 is SVGAGI in the germline V gene. CDR3 in amino acids: CASTRNSGANVLTF. CDR3 coding DNA: TGTGCCAGCACCCGGAACTCTGGGGCCAACGTCCTGACTTTC.

The chain employs TRBV7-2 and TRBJ1-4; tentatively, D is TRBD1 (5 bases). Germline loops: CDR1 SGHTA, CDR2 FQGNSA. Trimming shortened V by 1 base and J by 4 bases, and 10 bases separated the two germline ends. The length of the CDR3 is 15 residues. The CDR3 loop reads CASSLDGAFNEKLFF. DNA for the CDR3: TGTGCCAGCAGCTTAGACGGGGCCTTTAATGAAAAACTGTTTTTT. The whole variable domain, remainder taken from reference TRBV7-2 and TRBJ1-4, is GAGVSQSPSNKVTEKGKDVELRCDPISGHTALYWYRQSLGQGLEFLIYFQGNSAPDKSGLPSDRFSAERTGGSVSTLTIQRTQQEDSAVYLCASSLDGAFNEKLFFGSGTQLSVL.

In DNA form, the CDR3 reads TGTGCCAGCAGCTTTTGGGGGGCTACCACAGATACGCAGTATTTT. Protein product: CASSFWGATTDTQYF. This rearrangement joins TRBV5-8 to TRBJ2-3; TRBD1 or TRBD2 may be the D gene (6 bases each). Between the trimmed V and J ends, which lost 2 bases and 2 bases, there was a span of 12 bases. Germline V gene lookup returns CDR1 SGHTS and CDR2 YDEGEE. The CDR3 runs 15 residues. Full variable domain (rest looked up from reference TRBV5-8 and TRBJ2-3): EAGVTQSPTHLIKTRGQQATLRCSPISGHTSVYWYQQALGLGLQFLLWYDEGEERNRGNFPPRFSGRQFPNYSSELNVNALELEDSALYLCASSFWGATTDTQYFGPGTRLTVL.

The chain links TRBV6-1 to TRBJ1-2; no clear D. Germline loops: CDR1 MNHNS, CDR2 SASEGT. Trimming shortened V by 6 bases and J by 5 bases, and 16 bases separated the two germline ends. This CDR3 has 14 residues. The CDR3 DNA follows: TGTGCCAGCAGAAACCCCAATTCCTATTATGGCTACACCTTC. Its translation is CASRNPNSYYGYTF.

The rearrangement joins TRBV10-1 to TRBJ2-7, with unresolved D. The CDR3 is made up of 14 amino acids. CDR1 and CDR2 from the germline V gene are WNHNN and SYGVQD (reference sequence). Trimming stripped 3 bases from V and 0 bases from J, with 9 bases between. The CDR3 DNA reads TGCGCCAGCAGTGAACAAAAAAGCTCCTACGAGCAGTACTTC. Protein sequence: CASSEQKSSYEQYF.

In regard to this clone: In the same sample, other DNA sequences code for this CDR3. The chain employs TRBV5-1 and TRBJ1-1; tentatively, D is TRBD1 (6 bases). The CDR3 loop spans 15 amino acids. Germline lookup yields CDR1 SGHRS and CDR2 YFSETQ. Between the trimmed V and J ends, which lost 0 bases and 0 bases, there was a span of 9 bases. The CDR3: CASSLEGGMNTEAFF. CDR3 DNA: TGCGCCAGCAGCTTGGAAGGGGGGATGAACACTGAAGCTTTCTTT.

V usage is TRBV4-1 and J usage is TRBJ2-7; 10 nucleotides match TRBD1. From germline, CDR1 is MGHRA and CDR2 YSYEKL. The CDR3 loop spans 15 amino acids. V shed 4 bases and J 2 bases; nucleotides not matched to a gene: 5. CDR3 DNA: TGCGCCAGCAGCCGGACAGGGGGAAGAGCCTACGAGCAGTACTTC. Translating gives CASSRTGGRAYEQYF.

V usage is TRBV6-1 and J usage is TRBJ1-2; no clear D. The ends were cut back, 8 bases at V and 6 bases at J, with 19 bases in the middle. Germline CDR1 and CDR2: MNHNS and SASEGT. The CDR3 runs 14 residues. The chain's CDR3 is CASSPEWASHGYTF. The DNA for the CDR3 is TGTGCCAGCTCTCCCGAGTGGGCAAGCCATGGCTACACCTTC.

V gene TRBV27 combines with J gene TRBJ1-5; the D is unclear. Germline-derived CDR1 and CDR2 are MNHEY and SMNVEV (reference sequence). This CDR3 is built from 13 residues. The ends were cut back, 4 bases at V and 4 bases at J, with 8 bases in the middle. This chain's CDR3 is CASSSLGNQPQHF. The CDR3 DNA follows: TGTGCCAGCAGTTCGTTAGGGAATCAGCCCCAGCATTTT.

The rearrangement uses TRBV5-1 and TRBJ2-1; D unresolved. The CDR3 runs to 13 residues. With 2 bases removed from V and 6 bases from J, the gap between germline ends came to 9 bases. Germline CDR1 SGHRS, CDR2 YFSETQ. CDR3 region: CASSLSLTNEQFF. CDR3 bases: TGCGCCAGCAGCTTAAGTCTTACCAATGAGCAGTTCTTC.

The chain recombines TRBV29-1 with TRBJ1-1, with 11 nucleotides matching TRBD1. The CDR3 contains 14 residues. Germline V gene lookup returns CDR1 SQVTM and CDR2 ANQGSEA. Losses at the gene ends were 7 bases for V and 2 bases for J; bases not matched to a gene: 6. This CDR3 reads CSAPGQGGNTEAFF. As DNA, the CDR3 is TGCAGCGCGCCGGGACAGGGGGGAAACACTGAAGCTTTCTTT.

This chain uses TRBV9 with TRBJ2-1; TRBD2 might be the D (6 bases). The CDR3 sequence is 14 residues long. CDR1 and CDR2 (germline): SGDLS, YYNGEE. Trimming cost V 4 bases and J 8 bases, with 16 bases left between them. CDR3 protein: CASSSGPGGDEQFF. CDR3 in DNA: TGTGCCAGCAGCTCGGGCCCCGGAGGGGATGAGCAGTTCTTC.

The chain uses TRBV7-9 and TRBJ2-3, with 9 bases identical to TRBD2. Germline V gene lookup returns CDR1 SEHNR and CDR2 FQNEAQ (reference sequence). There are 18 residues in the CDR3. The V gene end was trimmed by 10 bases and the J gene end by 2 bases; junction bases not matched to a gene: 19. As DNA, the CDR3 is TGTGCCACGGCCAGGCGGGGGGGCACCATTTCCCACACAGATACGCAGTATTTT. This codes for CATARRGGTISHTDTQYF.

The chain links TRBV5-6 to TRBJ2-1; D is undetermined. V gave up 3 bases and J gave up 5 bases, with 9 bases separating them. The germline V gene has CDR1 SGHDT and CDR2 YYEEEE. This CDR3 is built from 13 residues. As DNA, the CDR3 is TGTGCCAGCAGCTCGGCGACCCACAATGAGCAGTTCTTC. Its protein is CASSSATHNEQFF.

J is TRBJ2-6 and V is TRBV7-9, with 7 bases aligning to TRBD1. Germline CDR1 reads SEHNR; CDR2 reads FQNEAQ (reference sequence). The V and J ends lost 3 bases and 1 base, in that order; junction bases with no gene match: 3. CDR3 length: 16 residues. In DNA form, the CDR3 reads TGTGCCAGCAGCTTGGGGACAGAGTCTGGGGCCAACGTCCTGACTTTC. It is translated as CASSLGTESGANVLTF.

The chain links TRBV9 to TRBJ2-7, with 7 bases that match TRBD1. The germline V gene has CDR1 SGDLS and CDR2 YYNGEE. This CDR3 has 17 amino acids. J lost 2 bases, V lost 0 bases, and 11 bases had no gene match. The CDR3 loop is CASSVDGTALNPYEQYF. DNA for the CDR3: TGTGCCAGCAGCGTAGACGGGACAGCGCTAAACCCCTACGAGCAGTACTTC.